A single T cell receptor (beta chain) is shown here with its context. What it binds is unknown. These data originate in a study of T cell responses to AZD1222 COVID-19 vaccine. The table came from immunoSEQ multiplex PCR; TCRdb's copy has only in-frame clones and leaves some out. The sample gives 95,000 to 110,000 clones, about nine tenths of which show up once; roughly 8.9% is in the top ten. Overall study findings and caveats: Regions 160-218 and 743-854 dominated among vaccine-associated CD4 TCRs spanning spike. Following two doses of AZD1222, Spike-specific TCR breadth and depth rose.

Analyses pooled second doses at about 4 or about 12 weeks. The CDR3 consists of 17 residues. Trimming at V came to 5 bases and at J to 1 base, leaving 10 bases not matched to a gene. Germline V gene data show CDR1 as SEHNR and CDR2 as FQNEAQ (reference sequence). The TCR originated in an adult who received the AZD1222 COVID-19 vaccine. The specimen comprised peripheral blood, sampled 28 days after the second AZD1222 dose. The chain joins TRBV7-9 to TRBJ1-4, with 7 bases matching TRBD1. The CDR3 loop reads CASSPEAGGVTNEKLFF. CDR3 DNA: TGTGCCAGCAGCCCAGAAGCAGGGGGAGTAACTAATGAAAAACTGTTTTTT.